This TCR beta chain was recorded in a study of CD8 T cells in Susac syndrome. Reverse transcription of about 0.45 to 1 ug RNA was carried out with random hexamers. One entry per CDR3 protein, called by TCRdb with MiXCR from the immunoSEQ multiplex PCR reads. Among about 130,000 distinct CDR3 sequences listed, under 95% were seen once. This CDR3 comprises 16 residues. V gave up 2 bases and J gave up 4 bases; unmatched junction bases: 6. Germline V gene sequence: CDR1 MDHEN, CDR2 SYDVKM. The genes are TRBV28 and TRBJ2-2; 8 nucleotides agree with TRBD1. Sequences were obtained from CD8+ T cells from PBMCs. The sequence was collected from a human donor with multiple sclerosis. Written as DNA, the CDR3 is TGTGCCAGCAGTTTAACCGGGACAGGAGGCACCGGGGAGCTGTTTTTT. This translates into CASSLTGTGGTGELFF. The whole variable domain, remainder taken from reference TRBV28 and TRBJ2-2, is DVKVTQSSRYLVKRTGEKVFLECVQDMDHENMFWYRQDPGLGLRLIYFSYDVKMKEKGDIPEGYSVSREKKERFSLILESASTNQTSMYLCASSLTGTGGTGELFFGEGSRLTVL.